This T cell receptor (beta chain) was found in a study of T cell responses to AZD1222 COVID-19 vaccine. Whole-study results and caveats: Most donors were white British, females outnumbered males, and clonal diversity was possibly underestimated. Epitopes outside B.1.351 and B.1.1.7 mutated regions reportedly drew nearly half of spike TCRs.

Here immunoSEQ multiplex PCR was the method, and the copy in TCRdb shows in-frame clones only, minus some. This table holds about 98,000 clones, 80% to 90% found once. Remarks on this clone: The antigen is not known.

The CDR3 contains 14 residues. V shed 0 bases and J shed 4 bases, with 6 bases lying between them. The germline gives CDR1 LGHDT, CDR2 YNNKEL (reference sequence). This TCR was sampled from an adult in good health. This specimen was peripheral blood, taken on day 0 of MenACWY control vaccination. The rearrangement uses TRBV3-1 (or the pseudogene TRBV3-2) and TRBJ1-4; D ambiguous. CDR3 sequence reads: CASSQETRNEKLFF. In DNA form, the CDR3 reads TGTGCCAGCAGCCAAGAAACACGTAATGAAAAACTGTTTTTT.